The 30 T cell receptor beta chains below come from one sample, sequenced in a study of blood T cells in healthy people across ages. The authors ran a second PCR of roughly 6 to 11 cycles using a sample-barcoded 5' primer and a J-beta primer mix. TCRdb passed the 5' RACE reads through MiXCR, listing each CDR3 protein once. The sample yields over 1,500,000 distinct CDR3 sequences, roughly 52% seen once. Sequenced: blood. The receptors originated from a woman between 40 and 50 years old in good health.

The CDR3 DNA reads as TGTGCCAGCAGCCATGGGACTCCTAATTCACCCCTCCACTTT. Translated: CASSHGTPNSPLHF. The chain employs TRBV3-1 and TRBJ1-6; D is possibly TRBD1 (5 bases). The CDR3 contains 14 residues. The ends were cut back, 3 bases at V and 6 bases at J, with 9 bases in the middle. In germline, CDR1 is LGHDT, CDR2 YNNKEL (reference sequence). Full variable domain (outside the CDR3, taken from reference TRBV3-1 and TRBJ1-6): DTAVSQTPKYLVTQMGNDKSIKCEQNLGHDTMYWYKQDSKKFLKIMFSYNNKELIINETVPNRFSPKSPDKAHLNLHINSLELGDSAVYFCASSHGTPNSPLHFGNGTRLTVT.

In its sample, this clonotype was seen once. The chain carries TRBV16 and TRBJ2-7; possible D gene TRBD1, 6 bases. The CDR3 contains 14 residues. V lost 1 base, J lost 6 bases, and 13 bases lay in between. Germline CDR1 KGHSY, CDR2 FQNENV. CDR3 nucleotides: TGTGCCAGCAGCCAATTGCCAGGGGTAGGCGAGCAGTACTTC. As protein: CASSQLPGVGEQYF.

About this clonotype itself: A junction boundary mismatches the germline segment, possibly from a read error. The rearrangement links TRBV11-3 to TRBJ2-3; unclear D gene. This CDR3 comprises 14 residues. Germline V gene data show CDR1 as SGHNT and CDR2 as YENEEA. The CDR3 region is CASGFAKSTDTQYF. CDR3 in DNA: TGTGCCAGCGGCTTTGCAAAAAGCACAGATACGCAGTATTTT.

This clonotype was seen a handful of times. This sequence joins TRBV6-5 and TRBJ1-5; D is perhaps TRBD1 (5 bases). The V end was cut by 5 bases, the J end by 0 bases, with 14 bases between. Germline lookup yields CDR1 MNHEY and CDR2 SVGAGI. This CDR3 spans 16 amino acids. The CDR3 region has the DNA TGTGCCAGCAGTCGCTCCTCGACAGTTAGCAATCAGCCCCAGCATTTT. It yields the protein CASSRSSTVSNQPQHF.

CDR3 residues: CASRGQGVGEQYF. The CDR3 nucleotides read TGTGCCAGCAGGGGCCAGGGGGTAGGGGAGCAGTACTTC. V is TRBV7-2 and J is TRBJ2-4, with 7 bases fitting TRBD1. Germline assignment: CDR1 SGHTA and CDR2 FQGNSA. This CDR3 has 13 amino acids. The J segment lost 13 bases and the V segment lost 6 bases, leaving 12 bases of the junction unmatched.

The chain employs TRBV4-1 and TRBJ2-7; tentatively, D is TRBD1 (6 bases). The CDR3 is 15 amino acids. Trimming took off 0 bases at V and 3 bases at J, with 12 bases between the two ends. In germline, CDR1 is MGHRA, CDR2 YSYEKL. The CDR3 nucleotides read TGCGCCAGCAGCCAAGACAGGGGCGATATCTACGAGCAGTACTTC. It codes for CASSQDRGDIYEQYF.

Only a few counts were recorded for this clonotype. This chain connects TRBV20-1 to TRBJ2-5; D unresolved. This CDR3 region has 13 residues. V lost 5 bases to trimming and J lost 2 bases, with 12 bases between them. Per germline, CDR1 DFQATT and CDR2 SNEGSKA (reference sequence). The CDR3 spells CSAAPGTQETQYF. CDR3 sequence (DNA): TGCAGTGCTGCACCGGGCACTCAAGAGACCCAGTACTTC.

This clonotype was recorded only once. The genes are TRBV2 and TRBJ2-1; 7 bases are a match to TRBD2. With 5 bases clipped from V and 5 bases from J, the junction kept 6 bases outside the gene matches. The CDR3 consists of 14 residues. Germline CDR1 SNHLY, CDR2 FYNNEI. CDR3: CASSPGGNNNEQFF. The DNA for the CDR3 is TGTGCCAGCAGTCCCGGGGGGAATAACAATGAGCAGTTCTTC.

This clonotype was recorded a few times. V is TRBV4-1 and J is TRBJ2-7; 10 bases agree with TRBD2. The CDR3 loop spans 16 amino acids. The V and J ends lost 4 bases and 0 bases, in that order; junction bases with no gene match: 6. In germline, CDR1 is MGHRA, CDR2 YSYEKL. CDR3 in DNA: TGCGCCAGCAGCCCAACTAGCGGGGAAGCCTCCTACGAGCAGTACTTC. It specifies CASSPTSGEASYEQYF.

This chain connects TRBV20-1 to TRBJ2-4; D is ambiguous. This CDR3 comprises 14 residues. Trimming shortened V by 3 bases and J by 3 bases, and 12 bases separated the two germline ends. CDR1 and CDR2 from the germline V gene are DFQATT and SNEGSKA (reference sequence). For the CDR3, the DNA is TGCAGTGCTAGGGCTGCGACGGACAAAAACATTCAGTACTTC. It translates to CSARAATDKNIQYF.

The gene calls are TRBV7-2 and TRBJ2-3; 8 nucleotides line up with TRBD1. This CDR3 contains 16 residues. The V gene's germline CDR1 is SGHTA and CDR2 FQGNSA. J lost 3 bases, V lost 1 base, and 6 bases had no gene match. The CDR3 DNA reads TGTGCCAGCAGCTTAGACCGGGACAGGTTGACAGATACGCAGTATTTT. Protein product: CASSLDRDRLTDTQYF.

The chain has TRBV5-5 and TRBJ2-3; D is undetermined. The CDR3 is 14 residues long. Trimming left V 1 base short and J 9 bases short, with 15 bases between. The germline V gene encodes CDR1 SGHKS and CDR2 YYEKEE (reference sequence). CDR3: CASSLRPDGETQYF. The CDR3 DNA sequence: TGTGCCAGCAGCTTGAGACCAGACGGAGAAACGCAGTATTTT.

The rearrangement links TRBV7-6 to TRBJ1-5, with a tentative D call TRBD1 (6 bases). V lost 2 bases, J lost 5 bases, and 10 bases lay in between. The CDR3 is 14 residues long. From germline, CDR1 is SGHVS and CDR2 FNYEAQ. The CDR3 here is CASSLTGQHQPQHF. The CDR3 coding sequence is TGTGCCAGCAGCTTAACAGGGCAACATCAGCCCCAGCATTTT.

The table lists this clonotype with a few counts. The chain joins TRBV6-6 to TRBJ2-1, with D perhaps matching TRBD2 (5 bases). The V end was cut by 5 bases, the J end by 5 bases, with 13 bases between. There are 14 residues in the CDR3. Germline assignment: CDR1 MNHNY and CDR2 SVGAGI (reference sequence). As DNA, the CDR3 is TGTGCCAGCAGTCCCCTCGGGGTTAACAATGAGCAGTTCTTC. As protein: CASSPLGVNNEQFF.

V is TRBV25-1 and J is TRBJ1-1; D is unresolved. Germline loops: CDR1 MGHDK, CDR2 SYGVNS. CDR3 length equals 16 residues. The V and J ends lost 4 bases and 2 bases respectively, with 17 bases between them. The CDR3 loop is CASSGPVRVGNTEAFF. CDR3 DNA sequence: TGTGCCAGCAGTGGTCCAGTAAGAGTTGGTAACACTGAAGCTTTCTTT.

V usage is TRBV5-1 and J usage is TRBJ2-5; D is unresolved. Trimming removed 4 bases from V and 5 bases from J, with 15 bases in between. Germline CDR1 is SGHRS and CDR2 is YFSETQ. CDR3 length: 14 amino acids. The CDR3 DNA sequence: TGCGCCAGCAGCGCACATGTCGCCGGGGAGACCCAGTACTTC. It is translated as CASSAHVAGETQYF.

This clonotype was seen more than once but under ten times. The chain couples TRBV20-1 to TRBJ2-3, with unresolved D. Looked up from germline, CDR1 is DFQATT and CDR2 is SNEGSKA (reference sequence). Trimming cost V 0 bases and J 3 bases, with 16 bases left between them. The CDR3 spans 16 residues. Here the CDR3 reads CSARDNWVFETDTQYF. CDR3 nucleotide sequence: TGCAGTGCTAGAGATAATTGGGTTTTCGAGACAGATACGCAGTATTTT.

CDR3 nucleotide sequence: TGTGCCAGCAGCTCTAGACAGGGACATGACATTCAGTACTTC. Encoded protein: CASSSRQGHDIQYF. This chain connects TRBV7-9 to TRBJ2-4, with 7 bases lining up with TRBD1. Trimming removed 4 bases from V and 8 bases from J; junction bases left unmatched: 8. Germline V gene sequence: CDR1 SEHNR, CDR2 FQNEAQ (reference sequence). This CDR3 spans 14 amino acids.

This clonotype showed up many times. The CDR3 spells CASSQGRAGAYNEQFF. CDR3 coding DNA: TGTGCCAGCAGCCAAGGAAGAGCGGGGGCCTACAATGAGCAGTTCTTC. The chain is built from TRBV4-2 and TRBJ2-1, with 8 nucleotides matching TRBD2. J was trimmed by 2 bases and V by 1 base; bases with no gene match: 4. The germline gives CDR1 LGHNA, CDR2 YNFKEQ. CDR3 length: 16 residues.

The chain joins TRBV5-1 to TRBJ2-1, with D possibly matching TRBD1 (5 bases). Germline CDR1 reads SGHRS; CDR2 reads YFSETQ. V dropped 0 bases and J dropped 7 bases, with 17 bases sitting between them. CDR3 length equals 16 residues. CDR3 amino acids: CASSLEGRQKGNEQFF. DNA for the CDR3: TGCGCCAGCAGCTTGGAGGGCAGACAGAAGGGAAATGAGCAGTTCTTC.

This clonotype turned up a few times. J is TRBJ2-1 and V is TRBV11-2; D is ambiguous. The germline CDR1 and CDR2 sequences are SGHAT and FQNNGV. V was trimmed by 2 bases and J by 4 bases, leaving 9 bases between them. The CDR3 consists of 14 residues. The CDR3: CASSLSHGYNEQFF. In DNA form, the CDR3 reads TGTGCCAGCAGCTTATCCCATGGGTACAATGAGCAGTTCTTC.

The chain uses TRBV15 and TRBJ2-5, with D perhaps TRBD1 or TRBD2 (6 bases each). The end of the DNA is better explained by TRBJ2-7, so the J call may be wrong. The length of the CDR3 is 14 residues. Germline loops: CDR1 LNHNV, CDR2 YYDKDF (reference sequence). CDR3: CATSRVGGRYEQYF. For the CDR3, the DNA is TGTGCCACCAGCAGAGTAGGGGGGCGGTACGAGCAGTACTTC.

V usage is TRBV28 and J usage is TRBJ2-1, with D possibly TRBD1 on 6 matching bases. Germline values: CDR1 MDHEN, CDR2 SYDVKM. V was clipped by 6 bases and J by 7 bases, with 22 bases between them. The CDR3 is 16 residues long. The CDR3 sequence: CASRPGIQGLWNEQFF. In DNA, the CDR3 is TGTGCCAGCAGACCCGGAATACAGGGTCTGTGGAATGAGCAGTTCTTC. The complete variable domain, with remaining parts taken from reference TRBV28 and TRBJ2-1, reads DVKVTQSSRYLVKRTGEKVFLECVQDMDHENMFWYRQDPGLGLRLIYFSYDVKMKEKGDIPEGYSVSREKKERFSLILESASTNQTSMYLCASRPGIQGLWNEQFFGPGTRLTVL.

This chain connects TRBV24-1 to TRBJ2-3; D possibly corresponds to TRBD2 (6 bases). Per germline, CDR1 KGHDR and CDR2 SFDVKD. The CDR3 totals 14 residues. V lost 7 bases and J lost 9, with 19 bases in between. The CDR3 region is CATSRDSTLSTQYF. For the CDR3, the DNA is TGTGCCACCAGCCGGGACTCCACCCTTTCGACGCAGTATTTT.

The chain joins TRBV20-1 to TRBJ2-7; a possible D gene is TRBD1 (5 bases). This CDR3 region has 11 residues. Between the trimmed V and J ends, which lost 3 bases and 7 bases, there was a span of 10 bases. Per germline, CDR1 DFQATT and CDR2 SNEGSKA (reference sequence). The CDR3 is CSASRADEQYF. CDR3 in DNA: TGCAGTGCTAGCAGGGCTGATGAGCAGTACTTC.

The chain links TRBV20-1 to TRBJ2-7, with 9 bases identical to TRBD2. This CDR3 has 14 amino acids. The trim removed 1 base at V and 4 bases at J, leaving 5 bases unmatched. Germline V CDR1 and CDR2: DFQATT, SNEGSKA (reference sequence). The CDR3, as DNA: TGCAGTGCTAGAGGACTAGCGGTCCTGTACGAGCAGTACTTC. Amino acids: CSARGLAVLYEQYF.

This clonotype was seen only a few times. The chain joins TRBV6-2 or TRBV6-3 to TRBJ2-3; D may be TRBD1 (6 bases). The CDR3 has 14 amino acids. The V gene lost 6 bases and the J gene lost 2 bases, with 12 bases spanning the gap. CDR1 is MNHEY, CDR2 SVGEGT, per germline. This chain's CDR3 is CASSRGDNTDTQYF. CDR3 DNA sequence: TGTGCCAGCAGCCGAGGGGACAACACAGATACGCAGTATTTT.

The V call is TRBV10-1, the J call TRBJ2-7; 9 nucleotides match TRBD1. Germline trimming cut 6 bases from V and 0 bases from J; bases unmatched to any gene: 6. The germline V gene encodes CDR1 WNHNN and CDR2 SYGVQD (reference sequence). The CDR3 consists of 15 residues. In nucleotides, the CDR3 is TGCGCCAGCAGCGACGGGACAGGGAACTCCTACGAGCAGTACTTC. Protein sequence: CASSDGTGNSYEQYF.

This clonotype was observed a few times. The gene calls are TRBV7-2 and TRBJ1-6, with a tentative D call TRBD1 (5 bases). Germline lookup yields CDR1 SGHTA and CDR2 FQGNSA. The V gene lost 3 bases and the J gene lost 7 bases, with 13 bases spanning the gap. The CDR3 has 15 amino acids. Here the CDR3 DNA reads TGTGCCAGCAGCTTTAAGGGGCCTCAGAATTCACCCCTCCACTTT. Its translation is CASSFKGPQNSPLHF.

The chain links TRBV4-1 to TRBJ2-3; the D call may be TRBD1 or TRBD2 (5 bases each). The CDR3 sequence is 16 residues long. Germline values: CDR1 MGHRA, CDR2 YSYEKL. The ends were cut back, 2 bases at V and 3 bases at J, with 15 bases in the middle. The CDR3 region has the DNA TGCGCCAGCAGCCAAATTCCGGGACGAAAGACAGATACGCAGTATTTT. Translating gives CASSQIPGRKTDTQYF.